What follows is one TCR beta chain and its context. This clonotype was counted once. The antigen this receptor binds is unknown. Base-call qualities are not available, and no considerably larger clone is one nucleotide away. One read gives only weak evidence. The CDR3 numbers 16 residues from cysteine through phenylalanine. Left in the record is the CDR3 DNA by itself, 48 bases read in frame from the first base. For CDR1 and CDR2, the germline V gene (reference sequence) lists LGHDT and YNNKEL. Trimmed from V: 0 bases; trimmed from J: 7 bases; junction bases lacking a gene match: 10. RNA was extracted with the RNeasy kit and 0.5 to 1 ug was reverse transcribed using random hexamers. The immunoSEQ multiplex PCR assay, which covers 54 Vbeta and 13 Jbeta segments, was used to amplify TCR beta CDR3 regions. PCR amplification bias was corrected by using a synthetic template baseline for primer optimization and computational correction. In the paper's pipeline: Reads were annotated to V, D and J genes according to IMGT and were analyzed with immunoSEQ Analyzer, with only productive sequences retained. Clonality was computed as one minus Shannon entropy normalized by log2 of the number of productive unique sequences. For each patient and control, public and private clones were evaluated within the 100 most prevalent clones. Clones were defined as Susac-specific if absent from the healthy and MS cohorts, from around 1,000 published viral clones and from other ImmuneACCESS disease sequences. TCRdb cleaned the public reads at Q25 with fastp, built clones with MiXCR and kept in-frame beta chains. Duplicate CDR3 protein sequences are folded into a single record with the most common DNA and genes. The V and J calls reflect TCRdb's pipeline rather than the authors' work. The sample table contains more than 55,000 distinct CDR3 sequences; only one count was recorded for more than 85% of them. About 0.22% of the sample rests with the top ten.

The data derive from a study of CD8 T cells in Susac syndrome (dated by TCRdb to between 2018 and 2021). For context, the study as a whole: Whether CD8+ T cell activation and differentiation in Susac syndrome was antigen driven was tested using repertoire sequencing. The clonality of the CD8+ T cell repertoire was compared across about a dozen healthy donors, roughly 14 Susac syndrome patients and fewer than 16 multiple sclerosis patients.

Peripheral blood CD8+ and CD4+ T cells from healthy donors, Susac syndrome patients and multiple sclerosis patients were profiled by high-throughput TCR beta sequencing. The healthy donors served as controls matched for age and sex. Bulk CD8+ and CD4+ T cells were purified magnetically by negative isolation, whereas CD8+ TEMRA cells were enriched by FACS. Blood was drawn into EDTA tubes, processed within 24 hours, and PBMCs were isolated by density gradient centrifugation. PBMCs intended for TCR sequencing were frozen in liquid nitrogen and were later thawed in a 37 degrees C water bath. Purity of sorted or isolated CD4+, CD8+ and CD8+ TEMRA cells was at least 90%. General study outcomes and caveats: The study acknowledged that relatively few individuals were included in the TCR sequencing and HLA analysis.

The origin of this receptor is a human donor in good health. Sequencing was performed on CD8+ T cells from PBMCs. The V gene is TRBV3-1 and the J gene is TRBJ2-7, and TRBD2 matches 9 of the central bases. The DNA is TGTGCCAGCAGCCAAGAGCCAGCGGGGGGACGTTTTGAGCAGTACTTC. It translates to CASSQEPAGGRFEQYF.